This T cell receptor beta chain stems from a study of blood T cell repertoires in COVID-19. The overall study: Researchers got acute and convalescent COVID-19 samples from the United States, Italy and Spain.

Germline assignment: CDR1 LGHNA and CDR2 YSLEER. The CDR3 has 16 amino acids. V gave up 0 bases and J gave up 10 bases, with 16 bases separating them. Only in-frame clones appear in the TCRdb table, and some are missing; sequencing was by immunoSEQ multiplex PCR. The table lists 200,000 to 300,000 clones, about 86% of them singletons. The source of this sequence is a man aged 25 to 40 with active or convalescent COVID-19. Sequenced sample: peripheral blood. This chain connects TRBV4-3 to TRBJ1-6; D gene ambiguous. CDR3 nucleotide sequence: TGCGCCAGCAGCCAAGACGTCTCCGGGTTTAGGTCACCCCTCCACTTT. Residues: CASSQDVSGFRSPLHF.